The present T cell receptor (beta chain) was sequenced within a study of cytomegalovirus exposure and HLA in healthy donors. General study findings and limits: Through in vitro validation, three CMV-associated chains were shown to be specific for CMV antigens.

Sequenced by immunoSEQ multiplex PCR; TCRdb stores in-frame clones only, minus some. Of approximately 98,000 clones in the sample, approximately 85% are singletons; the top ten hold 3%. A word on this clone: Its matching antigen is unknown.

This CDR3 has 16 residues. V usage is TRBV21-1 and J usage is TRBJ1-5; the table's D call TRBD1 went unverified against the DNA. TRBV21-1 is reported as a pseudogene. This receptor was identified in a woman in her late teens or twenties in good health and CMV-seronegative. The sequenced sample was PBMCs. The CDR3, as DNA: TGTGCCAGCAGCAAAGGACAGCCTTATAGCAATCAGCCCCAGCATTTT. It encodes CASSKGQPYSNQPQHF.